These T cell receptor beta chains were read from a single sample in a study of blood T cell repertoires in COVID-19. This table comes from immunoSEQ multiplex PCR, and its TCRdb copy is limited to in-frame clones, with some not included. This table holds 160,000 or so clones, 75% to 85% found once. The sequenced sample consisted of peripheral blood. The receptors shown here come from a woman aged 55-69 years with COVID-19, enrolled during active disease. The CDR3 runs from the conserved cysteine through the conserved F or W. The D gene is left open where the match is weak. Expanded clones get a size class; other rows say once, few or many, or leave the size out.

D gene | clone size | J gene | V gene | CDR3 DNA | CDR3 protein
- | once | TRBJ1-1 | TRBV28 | TGTGCCAGCGCACCAGACCCGGGTTGGTTTAACAACACTGAAGCTTTCTTT | CASAPDPGWFNNTEAFF
- | few | TRBJ2-3 | TRBV7-2 | TGTGCCAGCAGCTTAGGACACTCCACAGATACGCAGTATTTT | CASSLGHSTDTQYF
TRBD1 | - | TRBJ2-1 | TRBV27 | TGTGCCAGCAGTAAAAGAACCGGGACAGGAGACAATGAGCAGTTCTTC | CASSKRTGTGDNEQFF
- | - | TRBJ2-5 | TRBV4-3 | TGCGCCAGCAGCCGAGACCAGAGCGGGGAGACCCAGTACTTC | CASSRDQSGETQYF
- | - | TRBJ2-5 | TRBV7-7 | TGTGCTAGCAGCTTAGGGGGTAGGGGTGTCCAAGAGACCCAGTACTTC | CASSLGGRGVQETQYF
TRBD1 | many | TRBJ2-5 | TRBV30 | TGTGCCTGGAGGGACAGGGGGTCGGAGACCCAGTACTTC | CAWRDRGSETQYF
TRBD1 | - | TRBJ1-4 | TRBV7-3 | TGTGCCAGCAGCTCCTACAGGGGGCTAGAAGAAAAACTGTTTTTT | CASSSYRGLEEKLFF
TRBD2 | - | TRBJ2-2 | TRBV5-4 | TGTGCCAGCAGCTTGGGACTAGCGGGAGCGGACACCGGGGAGCTGTTTTTT | CASSLGLAGADTGELFF
TRBD1 | - | TRBJ1-2 | TRBV5-1 | TGCGCCAGCAGCCGAGGACAGGGGGCAGGAGGCTACACCTTC | CASSRGQGAGGYTF
TRBD1 | - | TRBJ1-5 | TRBV6-5 | TGTGCCAGCAGGGCGTGGGGGACAGATGGTCAGCCCCAGCATTTT | CASRAWGTDGQPQHF
- | - | TRBJ1-2 | TRBV6-2/TRBV6-3 | TGTGCCAGCAGTCATCGACAGTCCTTAAACTATGGCTACACCTTC | CASSHRQSLNYGYTF
TRBD2 | - | TRBJ2-2 | TRBV4-3 | TGCGCCAGCAGCCAAGTGACCAGCGGGAGTGGTTCCGGGGAGCTGTTTTTT | CASSQVTSGSGSGELFF
- | - | TRBJ2-1 | TRBV24-1 | TGTGCCACCAGTGAGCCGACAAGCAGCTCCTACAATGAGCAGTTCTTC | CATSEPTSSSYNEQFF
- | once | TRBJ1-1 | TRBV11-3 | TGTGCCAGCAGCCAAACTTCGAACACTGAAGCTTTCTTT | CASSQTSNTEAFF
- | once | TRBJ1-1 | TRBV7-2 | TGTGCCAGCAGCATAAAGGGACAGAACACTGAAGCTTTCTTT | CASSIKGQNTEAFF
- | few | TRBJ2-2 | TRBV3-1/TRBV3-2 | TGTGCCAGCAGCCAAGTTTTAGTCCCCACCGGGGAGCTGTTTTTT | CASSQVLVPTGELFF
- | once | TRBJ1-1 | TRBV18 | TGTGCCAGCTCGGGGTTAGGACACGAAGCTTTCTTT | CASSGLGHEAFF
TRBD1 | - | TRBJ1-5 | TRBV28 | TGTGCCAGCAGTGAAGGACAGGGTAGCAATCAGCCCCAGCATTTT | CASSEGQGSNQPQHF
- | - | TRBJ2-2 | TRBV7-3 | TGTGCCAGCAGCTTAGCGGGATCCGGGGAGCTGTTTTTT | CASSLAGSGELFF
- | - | TRBJ2-1 | TRBV12-3/TRBV12-4 | TGTGCCAGCAGTTTAGTGGAGTACAATGAGCAGTTCTTC | CASSLVEYNEQFF
- | - | TRBJ2-6 | TRBV15 | TGTGCCACCAGCAGAGTTCGGGCGGGCCTTGGGTCTGGGGCCAACGTCCTGACTTTC | CATSRVRAGLGSGANVLTF
- | - | TRBJ2-2 | TRBV7-2 | TGTGCCAGCAGCCGTCCCTCCGGGGAGCTGTTTTTT | CASSRPSGELFF
TRBD2 | few | TRBJ2-7 | TRBV9 | TGTGCCAGCACCGAAGGACTAGCGGGAGCTGATGAGCAGTACTTC | CASTEGLAGADEQYF
TRBD2 | - | TRBJ2-7 | TRBV29-1 | TGCAGCACACCCCTTCGACAGGGAACTAGCGGGAGCTGCTCCTACGAGCAGTACTTC | CSTPLRQGTSGSCSYEQYF
TRBD1 | few | TRBJ2-3 | TRBV4-3 | TGCGCCAGCAGCCAAGAAGGACAGGGGGCATCAGATACGCAGTATTTT | CASSQEGQGASDTQYF
- | - | TRBJ1-1 | TRBV14 | TGTGCCAGCAGCCAAGATGCAGGAATGTACACTGAAGCTTTCTTT | CASSQDAGMYTEAFF
- | - | TRBJ2-1 | TRBV7-3 | TGTGCCAGCAGCTTCCAGGCGACTACCCCCTACAATGAGCAGTTCTTC | CASSFQATTPYNEQFF
TRBD2 | - | TRBJ2-5 | TRBV9 | TGTGCCAGCAGCCCACCGGGGGGGACCCAGTACTTC | CASSPPGGTQYF